Detailed here is one T cell receptor beta chain. This sample is drawn from a study of cytomegalovirus exposure and HLA in healthy donors. Trimming removed 0 bases from V and 10 bases from J; junction bases left unmatched: 8. CDR1 is LGHNA, CDR2 YNFKEQ, per germline. The CDR3 spans 15 residues. Amplification used 60 Vbeta primers and 13 Jbeta primers. Assay: immunoSEQ multiplex PCR; the TCRdb copy retains only in-frame clones and omits some. Here the sample spans about 150,000 clones, roughly 70% being singletons. Sample: PBMCs. This TCR derives from a woman aged 55-69 years in good health and CMV-seropositive. The chain couples TRBV4-2 to TRBJ2-3; the match to TRBD1 covers 9 bases. The CDR3 reads CASSQDWDREKPQYF. The CDR3 bases are TGTGCCAGCAGCCAAGATTGGGACAGGGAAAAGCCGCAGTATTTT.